What follows describes a single T cell receptor (beta chain). Its specificity is not known. This specimen comes from a study of shared clonotypes between healthy human individuals. Turning to the study itself: There were three CD4 naive, three CD4 memory, two CD8 naive and one CD8 memory plates per donor. Study conclusions and caveats: The small donor group covered limited genetic and exposure diversity. When naive CD4 clonotypes were compared across several donors, approximately 5% were shared. Collection of samples was limited to blood; tissue repertoires likely differ.

Produced via immunoSEQ multiplex PCR; TCRdb's table is partial and in-frame only. Of 600,000 to 800,000 clones in the sample, roughly 72% were seen once. The sequence derives from a woman in her twenties or thirties in good health. Sequencing was done on a sample of memory CD4+ T cells sorted from blood. Noted subset: CD45RA-negative fraction.

In DNA form, the CDR3 reads TGTGCCAGCAGCTCCTTTTTCTCGAACACTGAAGCTTTCTTT. This encodes CASSSFFSNTEAFF. V and J are TRBV11-2 and TRBJ1-1; D is ambiguous. Between the trimmed V and J ends, which lost 4 bases and 1 base, there was a span of 10 bases. CDR1 is SGHAT and CDR2 is FQNNGV in the germline V gene. The CDR3 loop spans 14 amino acids.